Below, 27 T cell receptor beta chains from the same sample are listed, as sequenced in a study of cytomegalovirus exposure and HLA in healthy donors. Sequencing was performed with immunoSEQ multiplex PCR; in TCRdb, only in-frame clones are kept and a portion is missing. The repertoire holds 150,000 or so clones, with approximately 89% as singletons. Sequencing used PBMCs. The receptors derive from a young woman in good health and CMV-seropositive.

This chain links TRBV10-3 with TRBJ1-1; D unclear. Germline CDR1 reads ENHRY; CDR2 reads SYGVKD. The CDR3 runs 11 residues. Trimming pared 3 bases from V and 10 bases from J, leaving 9 bases between. CDR3 protein: CAISDGGRAFF. The CDR3 bases are TGTGCCATCAGTGACGGCGGCCGAGCTTTCTTT.

The rearrangement joins TRBV6-6 to TRBJ1-2; no reliable D call. Germline CDR1 and CDR2: MNHNY and SVGAGI (reference sequence). Between the trimmed V and J ends, which lost 0 bases and 7 bases, there was a span of 12 bases. The CDR3 length is 14 residues. The CDR3 coding sequence is TGTGCCAGCAGTTACTCGGTTTTTTCGGGTGGCTACACCTTC. It translates to CASSYSVFSGGYTF.

The chain recombines TRBV5-1 with TRBJ1-1; no clear D gene. CDR1 and CDR2 from the germline V gene are SGHRS and YFSETQ. Deletions cut 0 bases from V and 1 base from J, with 7 bases between. CDR3 length equals 14 residues. The CDR3 nucleotides read TGCGCCAGCAGCTTGGGAGACAAGAACACTGAAGCTTTCTTT. Residues: CASSLGDKNTEAFF.

This chain uses TRBV4-1 with TRBJ1-2, with D possibly matching TRBD1 (6 bases). V lost 0 bases, J lost 4 bases, and 12 bases lay in between. CDR3 length: 15 amino acids. From germline, CDR1 is MGHRA and CDR2 YSYEKL. CDR3 nucleotide sequence: TGCGCCAGCAGCCAAGAACAACAGGGAAGCTATGGCTACACCTTC. Translating it yields CASSQEQQGSYGYTF.

This chain joins TRBV19 and TRBJ1-2, with D possibly being TRBD1 (5 bases). The CDR3 is 16 residues long. V lost 3 bases, J lost 0 bases, and 14 bases lay in between. Germline CDR1 reads LNHDA; CDR2 reads SQIVND (reference sequence). This chain's CDR3 is CASSIARQPPNYGYTF. The DNA of the CDR3 is TGTGCCAGTAGTATTGCGCGACAGCCGCCTAACTATGGCTACACCTTC.

The chain has TRBV19 and TRBJ2-1; D unclear. Looked up from germline, CDR1 is LNHDA and CDR2 is SQIVND (reference sequence). The length of the CDR3 is 18 residues. V was shortened by 5 bases and J by 0 bases, with 20 bases between the two germline ends. The CDR3 bases are TGTGCCAGTAGTTTAGTCCCCGTCGGCGGCTTCTCCTACAATGAGCAGTTCTTC. It codes for CASSLVPVGGFSYNEQFF.

J is TRBJ1-2 and V is TRBV10-1, with D possibly being TRBD1 (6 bases). This CDR3 is built from 15 residues. Between the trimmed V and J ends, which lost 5 bases and 4 bases, there was a span of 17 bases. Germline CDR1 WNHNN, CDR2 SYGVQD (reference sequence). CDR3 in DNA: TGCGCCAGCAGTTGCGGGGGGCGCAGTACCTATGGCTACACCTTC. Its translation is CASSCGGRSTYGYTF.

The rearrangement uses TRBV11-2 and TRBJ1-1, with D unclear. The ends were cut back, 5 bases at V and 4 bases at J, with 14 bases in the middle. The CDR3 is 14 residues long. Germline CDR1 SGHAT, CDR2 FQNNGV. The CDR3 loop is CASSPQAGGTEAFF. In DNA, the CDR3 is TGTGCCAGCAGCCCTCAGGCAGGAGGCACTGAAGCTTTCTTT.

The V gene is TRBV5-6, the J gene TRBJ2-5; D is perhaps TRBD1 (5 bases). The CDR3 has 14 residues. V lost 0 bases and J lost 5, with 11 bases in between. Per the germline V gene, CDR1 is SGHDT and CDR2 is YYEEEE. CDR3 region: CASSLGQGKETQYF. As DNA, the CDR3 is TGTGCCAGCAGCTTGGGGCAGGGAAAGGAGACCCAGTACTTC.

J is TRBJ1-4 and V is TRBV29-1; 9 nucleotides line up with TRBD1. With 6 bases clipped from V and 6 bases from J, the junction kept 8 bases outside the gene matches. CDR1 is SQVTM and CDR2 is ANQGSEA in the germline V gene. CDR3 length equals 14 residues. In nucleotides, the CDR3 is TGCAGCGTCTGGACAGGGGAAGGGTATGAAAAACTGTTTTTT. It encodes CSVWTGEGYEKLFF.

V and J are TRBV6-6 and TRBJ1-2; TRBD1 agrees at 7 bases. The CDR3 spans 13 residues. Germline assignment: CDR1 MNHNY and CDR2 SVGAGI (reference sequence). V lost 6 bases and J lost 8; bases outside the gene matches: 9. Here the CDR3 reads CASRKDRVPGYTF. Here the CDR3 DNA reads TGTGCCAGCAGGAAAGACAGGGTTCCCGGCTACACCTTC.

This rearrangement joins TRBV11-2 to TRBJ1-4, with TRBD1 matching 9 bases. The V and J ends lost 1 base and 6 bases, in that order; junction bases with no gene match: 0. Germline loops: CDR1 SGHAT, CDR2 FQNNGV. The CDR3 is 14 amino acids. The CDR3 reads CASSLGTGDEKLFF. CDR3 in DNA: TGTGCCAGCAGCTTAGGGACAGGGGATGAAAAACTGTTTTTT.

The CDR3 sequence is CASSSGGPQETQYF. CDR3 coding DNA: TGCGCCAGCAGCTCGGGCGGGCCGCAAGAGACCCAGTACTTC. This chain uses TRBV5-1 with TRBJ2-5; tentative D call: TRBD2 (5 bases). Trimming removed 3 bases from V and 2 bases from J, with 11 bases in between. The CDR3 totals 14 residues. Germline CDR1 and CDR2: SGHRS and YFSETQ.

The chain links TRBV4-3 to TRBJ2-7, with D possibly matching TRBD2 (6 bases). The CDR3 sequence is 15 residues long. Germline V gene lookup returns CDR1 LGHNA and CDR2 YSLEER. The V end lost 0 bases, the J end lost 1 base, and 10 bases lay between the germline ends. The CDR3: CASSQDLGGSYEQYF. The CDR3 DNA follows: TGCGCCAGCAGCCAAGATTTGGGGGGATCCTACGAGCAGTACTTC.

V and J are TRBV19 and TRBJ1-5, with D maybe TRBD1 (6 bases). The CDR3 has 16 residues. V was clipped by 3 bases and J by 7 bases, with 19 bases between them. CDR1 and CDR2 (germline): LNHDA, SQIVND (reference sequence). CDR3 residues: CASSIVLGAIIQPQHF. The CDR3 DNA follows: TGTGCCAGTAGTATTGTACTGGGGGCGATTATACAGCCCCAGCATTTT.

The chain carries TRBV28 and TRBJ2-7, with D perhaps TRBD2 (6 bases). Trimming removed 6 bases from V and 1 base from J, with 16 bases in between. The CDR3 has 15 residues. Germline CDR1 MDHEN, CDR2 SYDVKM. CDR3 coding DNA: TGTGCCAGCAGCTTCCGGGGGTATACTTCCTACGAGCAGTACTTC. This encodes CASSFRGYTSYEQYF.

The V call is TRBV4-2, the J call TRBJ2-2; D may be TRBD2 (7 bases). The ends were cut back, 4 bases at V and 7 bases at J, with 22 bases in the middle. The germline gives CDR1 LGHNA, CDR2 YNFKEQ. This CDR3 comprises 17 residues. CDR3 in amino acids: CASSPQWGAGEGGELFF. The CDR3 nucleotides are TGTGCCAGCAGCCCACAATGGGGGGCAGGGGAGGGCGGGGAGCTGTTTTTT.

The chain is built from TRBV5-6 and TRBJ2-2; 7 bases are shared with TRBD1. The J segment lost 6 bases and the V segment lost 6 bases, leaving 11 bases of the junction unmatched. Germline V gene sequence: CDR1 SGHDT, CDR2 YYEEEE. The CDR3 covers 15 residues. CDR3 protein: CASTPLQGFAGELFF. Written as DNA, the CDR3 is TGTGCCAGCACCCCGCTACAGGGGTTCGCCGGGGAGCTGTTTTTT. The full variable domain, rest sourced from reference TRBV5-6 and TRBJ2-2, is DAGVTQSPTHLIKTRGQQVTLRCSPKSGHDTVSWYQQALGQGPQFIFQYYEEEERQRGNFPDRFSGHQFPNYSSELNVNALLLGDSALYLCASTPLQGFAGELFFGEGSRLTVL.

The CDR3: CSVRGGPSYEQYF. The DNA of the CDR3 is TGCAGCGTGAGAGGGGGTCCCTCCTACGAGCAGTACTTC. The gene calls are TRBV29-1 and TRBJ2-7; tentatively, D is TRBD1 (6 bases). The CDR3 covers 13 residues. Germline-derived CDR1 and CDR2 are SQVTM and ANQGSEA. Trimming shortened V by 6 bases and J by 0 bases, and 12 bases separated the two germline ends.

The chain has TRBV5-6 and TRBJ1-1; the D is unclear. In germline, CDR1 is SGHDT, CDR2 YYEEEE. V lost 0 bases and J 7 bases, leaving 7 bases between the germline ends. This CDR3 contains 12 residues. The CDR3 region has the DNA TGTGCCAGCAGCTTGGGTAAGCTTGAAGCTTTCTTT. The encoded protein is CASSLGKLEAFF.

This clone was seen once. J is TRBJ2-5 and V is TRBV9; maybe TRBD1 (5 bases). Trimming took 8 bases from V and 4 from J, leaving 12 bases between them. Germline CDR1 and CDR2: SGDLS and YYNGEE. The CDR3 sequence is 12 residues long. CDR3 coding DNA: TGTGCCAGACCGTACAGGTCAGAGACCCAGTACTTC. Amino acid sequence: CARPYRSETQYF.

The rearrangement uses TRBV6-6 and TRBJ2-7, with TRBD2 identical over 8 bases. Germline V gives CDR1 MNHNY, CDR2 SVGAGI (reference sequence). The CDR3 is 15 amino acids. V shed 2 bases and J 1 base; nucleotides not matched to a gene: 4. The chain's CDR3 is CASSYTGLGSYEQYF. CDR3 DNA: TGTGCCAGCAGTTACACGGGACTAGGGTCCTACGAGCAGTACTTC.

The V and J genes are TRBV18 and TRBJ2-2, with 10 bases fitting TRBD2. The CDR3 consists of 18 residues. The germline CDR1 and CDR2 sequences are KGHSH and LQKENI. J was trimmed by 6 bases and V by 6 bases; bases with no gene match: 16. The CDR3 loop is CASSVLSGTSVVAGELFF. The CDR3 DNA reads TGTGCCAGCTCCGTACTCTCCGGGACTAGCGTGGTTGCCGGGGAGCTGTTTTTT.

This chain connects TRBV6-5 to TRBJ2-1, with TRBD2 matching 7 bases. V shed 0 bases and J 7 bases; nucleotides not matched to a gene: 9. CDR3 length equals 16 residues. Germline values: CDR1 MNHEY, CDR2 SVGAGI. For the CDR3, the DNA is TGTGCCAGCAGTTACTCGGGCGGGGGAACGGGGAATGAGCAGTTCTTC. Translating it yields CASSYSGGGTGNEQFF.

The chain combines TRBV11-2 with TRBJ1-2, with 7 bases matching TRBD1. Germline CDR1 and CDR2: SGHAT and FQNNGV. The CDR3 has 14 residues. V trimming: 4 bases; J trimming: 6 bases; junction bases outside the gene matches: 8. CDR3 in amino acids: CASSSRTGHHGYTF. CDR3 in DNA: TGTGCCAGCAGCTCCCGGACAGGCCACCATGGCTACACCTTC.

This clone has a single count. Within the sample, other DNA sequences also encode this same CDR3. This chain connects TRBV28 to TRBJ1-1; D is perhaps TRBD1 (5 bases). The germline V and J ends were trimmed by 6 bases and 1 base, with 9 bases remaining between them. Germline V gives CDR1 MDHEN, CDR2 SYDVKM. The CDR3 runs 13 residues. CDR3 coding DNA: TGTGCCAGCAGCCTCGGGGGGAACACTGAAGCTTTCTTT. It yields the protein CASSLGGNTEAFF.

This chain joins TRBV11-2 and TRBJ1-6; D is perhaps TRBD1 (6 bases). V shed 1 base and J shed 0 bases, with 7 bases lying between them. This CDR3 region has 16 residues. Germline lookup yields CDR1 SGHAT and CDR2 FQNNGV. As DNA, the CDR3 is TGTGCCAGCAGCTTAGTAGGGGGCTCCTATAATTCACCCCTCCACTTT. This translates into CASSLVGGSYNSPLHF.